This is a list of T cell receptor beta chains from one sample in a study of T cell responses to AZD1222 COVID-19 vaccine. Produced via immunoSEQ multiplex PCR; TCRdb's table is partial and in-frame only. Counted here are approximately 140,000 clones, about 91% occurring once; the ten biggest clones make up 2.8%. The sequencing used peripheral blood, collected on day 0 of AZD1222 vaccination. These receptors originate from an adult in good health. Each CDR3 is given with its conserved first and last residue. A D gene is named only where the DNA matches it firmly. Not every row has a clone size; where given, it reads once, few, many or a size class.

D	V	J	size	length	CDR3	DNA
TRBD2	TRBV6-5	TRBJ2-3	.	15	CASSYARGYTDTQYF	TGTGCCAGCAGTTACGCGCGGGGGTACACAGATACGCAGTATTTT
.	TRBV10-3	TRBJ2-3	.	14	CAIKEGHSTDTQYF	TGTGCCATCAAAGAAGGACACAGCACAGATACGCAGTATTTT
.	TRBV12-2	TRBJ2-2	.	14	CASRLGGGTGELFF	TGTGCAAGTCGCTTAGGCGGCGGCACCGGGGAGCTGTTTTTT
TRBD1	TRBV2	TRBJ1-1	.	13	CASSLDRATEAFF	TGTGCCAGCAGTTTGGACAGGGCCACTGAAGCTTTCTTT
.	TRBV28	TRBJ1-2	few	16	CASTPQVVKSSYGYTF	TGTGCCAGCACCCCCCAGGTCGTGAAATCCTCCTATGGCTACACCTTC
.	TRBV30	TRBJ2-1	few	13	CAWSVWGAGEQFF	TGTGCCTGGAGTGTGTGGGGGGCGGGTGAGCAGTTCTTC
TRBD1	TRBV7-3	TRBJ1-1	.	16	CASSLNRGPGNTEAFF	TGTGCCAGCAGCTTAAACAGGGGGCCGGGGAACACTGAAGCTTTCTTT
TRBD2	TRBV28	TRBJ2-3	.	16	CASSFARAGGTDTQYF	TGTGCCAGCAGTTTCGCACGAGCGGGGGGCACAGATACGCAGTATTTT
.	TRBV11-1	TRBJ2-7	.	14	CASSWGGLFYEQYF	TGTGCCAGCAGCTGGGGTGGACTTTTCTACGAGCAGTACTTC
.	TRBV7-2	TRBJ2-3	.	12	CASSPSGDTQYF	TGTGCCAGCAGCCCTTCGGGAGATACGCAGTATTTT
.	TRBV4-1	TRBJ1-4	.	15	CASSQVQHSNEKLFF	TGCGCCAGCAGCCAAGTCCAGCACTCTAATGAAAAACTGTTTTTT
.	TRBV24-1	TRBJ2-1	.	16	CATSDSVGRHYNEQFF	TGTGCCACCAGTGATTCTGTCGGCAGGCACTACAATGAGCAGTTCTTC
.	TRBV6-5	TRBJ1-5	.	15	CASSLRQGANQPQHF	TGTGCCAGCAGTCTTCGGCAGGGAGCCAATCAGCCCCAGCATTTT
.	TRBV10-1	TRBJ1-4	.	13	CATREGWGEKLFF	TGCGCCACCAGGGAGGGCTGGGGTGAAAAACTGTTTTTT
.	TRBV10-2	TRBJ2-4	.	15	CASSAPNRGADIQYF	TGCGCCAGCAGTGCCCCTAACCGGGGGGCGGACATTCAGTACTTC
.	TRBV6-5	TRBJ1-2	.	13	CASSLDGLYGYTF	TGTGCCAGCAGTTTGGACGGCCTCTATGGCTACACCTTC
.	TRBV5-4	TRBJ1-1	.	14	CASSLEGLNTEAFF	TGTGCCAGCAGCTTGGAGGGGCTAAACACTGAAGCTTTCTTT
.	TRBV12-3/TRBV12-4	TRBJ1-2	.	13	CASSMDVNYGYTF	TGTGCCAGCAGCATGGACGTTAACTATGGCTACACCTTC
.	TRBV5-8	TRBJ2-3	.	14	CASSPVGSTDTQYF	TGTGCCAGCAGCCCAGTGGGTAGCACAGATACGCAGTATTTT
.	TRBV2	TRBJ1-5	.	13	CASTRDSNQPQHF	TGTGCCAGCACTCGGGACAGCAATCAGCCCCAGCATTTT
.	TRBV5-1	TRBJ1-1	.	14	CASSPDAMNTEAFF	TGCGCCAGCAGCCCGGACGCCATGAACACTGAAGCTTTCTTT
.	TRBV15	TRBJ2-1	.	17	CATSRGPEEGPHNEQFF	TGTGCCACCAGCAGAGGGCCAGAAGAGGGTCCTCACAATGAGCAGTTCTTC
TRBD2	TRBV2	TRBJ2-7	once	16	CASSVLLAGRSHEQYF	TGTGCCAGCAGTGTTTTGCTAGCGGGAAGGTCCCACGAGCAGTACTTC
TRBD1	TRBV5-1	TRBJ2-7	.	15	CASCPWTGSYNEQYF	TGCGCCAGCTGCCCCTGGACAGGAAGTTACAACGAGCAGTACTTC
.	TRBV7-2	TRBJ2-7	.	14	CASSSPMTTYEQYF	TGTGCCAGCAGCTCCCCCATGACGACCTACGAGCAGTACTTC
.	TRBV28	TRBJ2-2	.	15	CASHSPGPWTGELFF	TGTGCCAGTCATTCACCGGGTCCGTGGACTGGGGAGCTGTTTTTT
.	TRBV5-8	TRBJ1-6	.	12	CASSFLGPDGSF	TGTGCCAGCAGCTTCCTTGGTCCAGACGGTTCCTTT
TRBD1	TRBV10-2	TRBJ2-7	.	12	CASADRGVEQYF	TGCGCCAGCGCGGACAGGGGGGTCGAGCAGTACTTC
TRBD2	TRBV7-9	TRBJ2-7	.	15	CASSSQTSGSNEQYF	TGTGCCAGCAGCTCCCAGACTAGCGGGAGTAACGAGCAGTACTTC
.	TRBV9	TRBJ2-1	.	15	CASSASGRGYNEQFF	TGTGCCAGCAGCGCTTCGGGCAGAGGCTACAATGAGCAGTTCTTC
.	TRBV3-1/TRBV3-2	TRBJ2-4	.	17	CASSPLWVAAAKNIQYF	TGTGCCAGCAGCCCTCTTTGGGTAGCAGCGGCCAAAAACATTCAGTACTTC
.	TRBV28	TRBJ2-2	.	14	CASSPALNTGELFF	TGTGCCAGCAGCCCAGCCCTGAACACCGGGGAGCTGTTTTTT
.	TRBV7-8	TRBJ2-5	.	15	CASNLDEVSGETQYF	TGTGCCAGCAATTTAGATGAGGTTTCGGGAGAGACCCAGTACTTC
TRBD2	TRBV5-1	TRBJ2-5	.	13	CASSWTGGETQYF	TGCGCCAGCAGCTGGACGGGAGGAGAGACCCAGTACTTC
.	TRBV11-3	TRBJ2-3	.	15	CASSPGATSTDTQYF	TGTGCCAGCAGCCCTGGGGCGACTAGCACAGATACGCAGTATTTT
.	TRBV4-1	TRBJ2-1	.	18	CASSQERGAGARGYEQFF	TGCGCCAGCAGCCAAGAACGGGGGGCGGGGGCTAGAGGATATGAGCAGTTCTTC
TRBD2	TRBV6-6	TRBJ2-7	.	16	CASSWGLAGAGGEQYF	TGTGCCAGCAGTTGGGGACTAGCGGGGGCCGGGGGCGAGCAGTACTTC
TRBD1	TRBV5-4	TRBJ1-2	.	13	CASSDRGDYGYTF	TGTGCCAGCAGCGACAGGGGGGACTATGGCTACACCTTC
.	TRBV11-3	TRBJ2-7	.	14	CASSTLGSTYEQYF	TGTGCCAGCAGCACGCTTGGCTCCACCTACGAGCAGTACTTC
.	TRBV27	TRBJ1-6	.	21	CASSLSTDSHEYIPYNSPLHF	TGTGCCAGCAGTTTATCAACCGACAGTCACGAATATATACCCTATAATTCACCCCTCCACTTT
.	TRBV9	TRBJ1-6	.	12	CASSLHNSPLHF	TGTGCCAGCAGCCTTCACAATTCACCCCTCCACTTT
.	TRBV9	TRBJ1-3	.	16	CASSPAWSVSGNTIYF	TGTGCCAGCAGCCCCGCGTGGAGTGTCTCTGGAAACACCATATATTTT
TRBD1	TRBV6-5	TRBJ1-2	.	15	CASSTSPGQGDGYTF	TGTGCCAGCAGTACCTCTCCGGGACAGGGTGATGGCTACACCTTC
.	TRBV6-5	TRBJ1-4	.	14	CASSRILTNEKLFF	TGTGCCAGCAGTAGAATCCTAACTAATGAAAAACTGTTTTTT
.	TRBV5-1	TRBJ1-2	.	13	CASSPLVDYGYTF	TGCGCCAGCAGCCCACTCGTCGACTATGGCTACACCTTC
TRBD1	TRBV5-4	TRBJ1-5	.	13	CASSIGGSQPQHF	TGTGCCAGCAGCATAGGGGGCTCTCAGCCCCAGCATTTT
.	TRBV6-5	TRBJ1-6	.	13	CASSLSGGSPLHF	TGTGCCAGCAGTTTGAGTGGGGGTTCACCCCTCCACTTT
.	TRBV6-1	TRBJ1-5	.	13	CASSEIDDQPQHF	TGTGCCAGCAGTGAAATCGATGATCAGCCCCAGCATTTT
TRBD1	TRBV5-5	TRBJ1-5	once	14	CASSATGGGQPQHF	TGTGCCAGCAGCGCCACAGGGGGCGGTCAGCCCCAGCATTTT
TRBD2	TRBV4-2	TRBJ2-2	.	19	CASSQVVDRDYTNTGELFF	TGTGCCAGCAGCCAAGTAGTCGACCGGGACTACACTAACACCGGGGAGCTGTTTTTT